One and the same sample provided the 15 T cell receptor beta chains below, sequenced in a study of T cell responses to AZD1222 COVID-19 vaccine. Only in-frame clones appear in the TCRdb table, and some are missing; sequencing was by immunoSEQ multiplex PCR. The table shows some 130,000 clones, with under 90% occurring only once. The sample consisted of peripheral blood, taken on day 0 of AZD1222 vaccination. The receptor set was obtained from an adult in good health.

The CDR3 bases are TGTGCCAGCAGCTTACCTTACGAGACAGGGGAACGATTAGGGAACACTGAAGCTTTCTTT. This translates into CASSLPYETGERLGNTEAFF. This chain links TRBV7-6 with TRBJ1-1; 8 bases match TRBD1. The CDR3 contains 20 residues. CDR1 and CDR2 (germline): SGHVS, FNYEAQ. With 2 bases clipped from V and 1 base from J, the junction kept 18 bases outside the gene matches.

The V and J genes are TRBV3-1 (or the pseudogene TRBV3-2) and TRBJ2-7; 10 bases map to TRBD1. V was clipped by 4 bases and J by 3 bases; unmatched bases: 6. The CDR3 covers 15 residues. CDR1 LGHDT and CDR2 YNNKEL come from the germline V gene (reference sequence). CDR3 sequence reads: CASSPRQGAVYEQYF. The CDR3 DNA reads as TGTGCCAGCAGCCCCCGACAGGGGGCGGTCTACGAGCAGTACTTC.

This chain links TRBV10-3 with TRBJ1-4; D is unclear. Germline CDR1 reads ENHRY; CDR2 reads SYGVKD. Deletions cut 5 bases from V and 8 bases from J, with 12 bases between. This CDR3 spans 13 amino acids. The CDR3 nucleotides read TGTGCCATCAGTCCCGGGCCGGAAGAAAAACTGTTTTTT. It is translated as CAISPGPEEKLFF.

The chain is built from TRBV3-1 (or the pseudogene TRBV3-2) and TRBJ1-3; D possibly corresponds to TRBD1 (5 bases). The germline gives CDR1 LGHDT, CDR2 YNNKEL (reference sequence). The CDR3 consists of 16 residues. V dropped 1 base and J dropped 4 bases, with 14 bases sitting between them. The CDR3 reads CASSQVGGGFGNTIYF. For the CDR3, the DNA is TGTGCCAGCAGCCAAGTTGGGGGAGGATTCGGAAACACCATATATTTT.

The chain joins TRBV19 to TRBJ1-6; D is uncertain. With 8 bases removed from V and 0 bases from J, the gap between germline ends came to 8 bases. CDR1 is LNHDA and CDR2 is SQIVND in the germline V gene (reference sequence). This CDR3 contains 14 residues. This CDR3 is CASSLISYNSPLHF. The CDR3, as DNA: TGTGCCAGTTCCCTGATCTCCTATAATTCACCCCTCCACTTT. Together with reference TRBV19 and TRBJ1-6, the CDR3 gives the full variable domain: DGGITQSPKYLFRKEGQNVTLSCEQNLNHDAMYWYRQDPGQGLRLIYYSQIVNDFQKGDIAEGYSVSREKKESFPLTVTSAQKNPTAFYLCASSLISYNSPLHFGNGTRLTVT.

The rearrangement uses TRBV6-2 or TRBV6-3 and TRBJ1-1, with 9 bases fitting TRBD1. The CDR3 has 15 residues. Germline V gene lookup returns CDR1 MNHEY and CDR2 SVGEGT. Unmatched junction bases numbered 8, after V lost 2 bases and J lost 7 bases. The CDR3 DNA follows: TGTGCCAGCAGTTACACTACAGGGGGCGAGGGTGAAGCTTTCTTT. Its protein product is CASSYTTGGEGEAFF.

V and J are TRBV19 and TRBJ2-2; maybe TRBD2 (6 bases). Looked up from germline, CDR1 is LNHDA and CDR2 is SQIVND (reference sequence). This CDR3 region has 11 residues. V was clipped by 8 bases and J by 9 bases, with 10 bases between them. CDR3 DNA: TGTGCCAGTGGGGGGAGGCGGGAGCTGTTTTTT. Protein sequence: CASGGRRELFF.

The chain carries TRBV6-2 or TRBV6-3 and TRBJ1-5; D perhaps matches TRBD1 (5 bases). Germline V gene sequence: CDR1 MNHEY, CDR2 SVGEGT. The CDR3 is made up of 13 amino acids. The ends were cut back, 5 bases at V and 6 bases at J, with 11 bases in the middle. The CDR3, as DNA: TGTGCCAGCAGTGGGACCGGAGTTCAGCCCCAGCATTTT. It specifies CASSGTGVQPQHF.

The gene calls are TRBV15 and TRBJ1-1; D remains ambiguous. V dropped 1 base and J dropped 2 bases, with 14 bases sitting between them. This CDR3 contains 16 residues. Germline V gene lookup returns CDR1 LNHNV and CDR2 YYDKDF (reference sequence). The CDR3 DNA reads TGTGCCACCAGCAGAGGTCACGGAAGTTTTAACACTGAAGCTTTCTTT. Its translation is CATSRGHGSFNTEAFF.

The chain uses TRBV18 and TRBJ1-2, with TRBD1 identical over 10 bases. The CDR3 runs to 14 residues. V gave up 3 bases and J gave up 6 bases; unmatched junction bases: 4. The germline gives CDR1 KGHSH, CDR2 LQKENI. CDR3 sequence (DNA): TGTGCCAGCTCACCCCCCGGGACAGGGGATGGCTACACCTTC. Its protein product is CASSPPGTGDGYTF.

The chain joins TRBV5-1 to TRBJ2-7, with 9 bases identical to TRBD2. The germline CDR1 and CDR2 sequences are SGHRS and YFSETQ. The CDR3 has 19 amino acids. V was clipped by 5 bases and J by 0 bases; unmatched bases: 18. CDR3 in DNA: TGCGCCAGCAGTTATTCTGGTGGTAGCGGGGGACTGAGCTCCTACGAGCAGTACTTC. Residues: CASSYSGGSGGLSSYEQYF.

The V and J genes are TRBV19 and TRBJ2-3; D tentatively reads TRBD1 or TRBD2 (5 bases each). The CDR3 is 14 residues long. Germline assignment: CDR1 LNHDA and CDR2 SQIVND (reference sequence). V lost 3 bases and J 5 bases, leaving 12 bases between the germline ends. DNA for the CDR3: TGTGCCAGTAGTATCGGGACGGTGAAAGATACGCAGTATTTT. Translating gives CASSIGTVKDTQYF.

The chain employs TRBV19 and TRBJ1-2, with a possible D match to TRBD1 (6 bases). This CDR3 has 14 amino acids. V was clipped by 5 bases and J by 2 bases, with 12 bases between them. Per germline, CDR1 LNHDA and CDR2 SQIVND (reference sequence). DNA of the CDR3: TGTGCCAGTAGTCCCACCCAGGGGAACTATGGCTACACCTTC. It yields the protein CASSPTQGNYGYTF.

This clone was detected only a few times. J is TRBJ1-5 and V is TRBV5-5; 8 bases line up with TRBD1. V lost 4 bases to trimming and J lost 5 bases; unmatched junction nucleotides: 5. The germline V gene has CDR1 SGHKS and CDR2 YYEKEE (reference sequence). The CDR3 loop spans 14 amino acids. CDR3 loop: CASSADRVYQPQHF. The CDR3 nucleotides read TGTGCCAGCAGCGCGGACAGGGTCTATCAGCCCCAGCATTTT.

The gene calls are TRBV7-2 and TRBJ2-1, with D perhaps given as TRBD1 or TRBD2 (5 bases each). The germline V gene has CDR1 SGHTA and CDR2 FQGNSA. This CDR3 spans 13 amino acids. The V end lost 2 bases, the J end lost 9 bases, and 11 bases lay between the germline ends. The CDR3 loop reads CASSLQPRGEQFF. The CDR3 nucleotides are TGTGCCAGCAGCTTACAACCGAGGGGTGAGCAGTTCTTC.